The T cell receptor beta chain under discussion was sequenced for a study of OX40 agonist ivuxolimab in advanced cancers. Background for the entire study: Ivuxolimab was an agonistic, fully human IgG2 monoclonal antibody directed against OX40 (CD134), a costimulatory receptor. Intravenous ivuxolimab was administered to patients every 2 weeks at six dose levels: 0.01, 0.1, 0.3, 1.5, 3 and 10 mg/kg. Among the roughly 52 dose-escalation patients, some 20 had hepatocellular carcinoma, roughly 15 melanoma, 9 renal cell carcinoma and 9 head and neck cancer. A male proportion of roughly 85% and a mean age of about 60 years, ranging from roughly 23 to 80, were recorded for the dose-escalation cohort. Prior anti-PD-1, anti-PD-L1 or anti-CTLA-4 therapy was permitted, and 40% to 50% of dose-escalation patients had received checkpoint inhibitors. Partial responses were achieved by three dose-escalation patients, of whom one had hepatocellular carcinoma and two had cutaneous melanoma. Peripheral TCRbeta sequencing aimed to test whether ivuxolimab altered TCR sequence diversity and caused clonal T-cell expansion. The paper describes the monotherapy dose-escalation part (N ≈ 51 patients) of the phase I trial of ivuxolimab.

Genomic DNA was extracted from sorted cells for sequencing of the TCRbeta CDR3 region. TCRbeta CDR3 regions were sequenced using the immunoSEQ Assay. TCRdb provides this immuneACCESS table in a form limited to in-frame rearrangements. Some clones are lacking; in checked studies, under half of them reflect an unresolved V gene, and why the rest are absent is not known. The sample contains roughly 9,400 clones, roughly 71% of them found a single time. The ten largest clones add up to roughly 26% of the sample. The trial excluded patients who had a history of autoimmune disease or who were on systemic immunosuppression. Peripheral blood for TCR sequencing was collected from all dose cohorts at baseline, on cycle 4 day 1, and on cycle 7 day 1. Samples were obtained from an open-label, multicenter, first-in-human phase I dose-escalation trial of ivuxolimab. Adults with locally advanced or metastatic melanoma, renal cell, hepatocellular, or head and neck squamous cell carcinoma were enrolled in the trial. Before TCR sequencing, CD4+ and CD8+ T cells were separately sorted from peripheral blood.

The investigation overall reported the following: Low levels of normalized T-cell clonal expansion were also seen in some patients who did not respond. At doses from 0.1 to 3.0 mg/kg, clonal expansion was seen in both CD4+ and CD8+ blood T cells between baseline and week 6. The antigen specificity of the peripheral T cells that underwent clonal expansion was not determined. In the 0.1-3.0 mg/kg groups, partial responders had among the lowest normalized peripheral clonal expansion, particularly in CD8+ T cells. On average, CD8+ T cells showed more expanded clones than CD4+ T cells after ivuxolimab.

This clone appeared once. Its antigen specificity is not known. Nothing much larger sits one base from this clone, and base qualities are not available. V was cut back by 5 bases and J by 9 bases, leaving a gap of 14 bases between them. The CDR3 sequence holds 13 residues, the cysteine and phenylalanine included. CDR3 DNA only is kept here, 39 bases in frame from base 1. CDR1 and CDR2, looked up from the germline V gene, are SGHTA and FQGTGA. The clonotype originates from an adult with an advanced solid tumor such as melanoma, head and neck, liver or kidney cancer. The sequencing used CD4+ or CD8+ T cells sorted from blood, collected in a trial of the OX40 agonist ivuxolimab. Rearrangement joined TRBV7-3 to TRBJ2-1; the best D guess is TRBD2, with 6 bases matching. The DNA is as follows: TGTGCCAGCAGCCAGGCCTCTAGCGCTGAGCAGTTCTTC. This yields the protein CASSQASSAEQFF.